This T cell receptor (beta chain) derives from a study of blood T cell repertoires in COVID-19. Some clones are missing from TCRdb's copy, which holds only in-frame ones; the method was immunoSEQ multiplex PCR. The sample lists approximately 170,000 clones; 80% were seen once. The CDR3 spans 15 residues. Trimming stripped 1 base from V and 0 bases from J, with 9 bases between. CDR1 ENHRY and CDR2 SYGVKD come from the germline V gene. The V and J genes are TRBV10-3 and TRBJ1-2, with D unresolved. Sequences were obtained from PBMCs or T cells enriched from blood (not recorded which). This TCR derives from a man between 35 and 55 years old who had recovered from COVID-19. In nucleotides, the CDR3 is TGTGCCATCAGTGAGTTGAAAGGAGCTAACTATGGCTACACCTTC. It translates to CAISELKGANYGYTF.